These 20 T cell receptor beta chains were sequenced from one sample in a study of identifying expanded T cells in peripheral blood. Generated by immunoSEQ multiplex PCR, the TCRdb table keeps only in-frame clones and is missing some. The sample lists 60,000 to 80,000 clones, roughly 90% occurring once. Source material: blood. These TCRs come from a person aged 18 to 75 in good health.

The chain employs TRBV9 and TRBJ2-6, with D perhaps TRBD1 (6 bases). V was pared by 0 bases and J by 0 bases, with 10 bases between. From germline, CDR1 is SGDLS and CDR2 YYNGEE. The CDR3 has 17 residues. The CDR3 DNA is TGTGCCAGCAGCGTAGCCGGACAGCTCTCTGGGGCCAACGTCCTGACTTTC. Residues: CASSVAGQLSGANVLTF.

The genes are TRBV5-4 and TRBJ2-7; the match to TRBD2 covers 10 bases. Germline V CDR1 and CDR2: SGHNT, YYREEE (reference sequence). This CDR3 region has 14 residues. V dropped 4 bases and J dropped 5; count of bases not matched to a gene: 6. CDR3 loop: CASSPGLASDEQYF. The CDR3 DNA follows: TGTGCCAGCAGCCCGGGACTAGCGAGCGACGAGCAGTACTTC.

This clone has only a few counts. This chain joins TRBV27 and TRBJ1-6; 7 bases are shared with TRBD1. Looked up from germline, CDR1 is MNHEY and CDR2 is SMNVEV (reference sequence). The junction had 9 bases not matched to a gene; V was cut back by 5 bases and J by 8 bases. CDR3 length: 15 amino acids. CDR3 loop: CASSTRQGRDSPLHF. The CDR3 nucleotides are TGTGCCAGCAGTACCCGACAGGGTCGGGATTCACCCCTCCACTTT.

This clone has just one count. CDR3 residues: CASSGGAVNTEAFF. For the CDR3, the DNA is TGTGCCAGCTCGGGAGGGGCGGTGAACACTGAAGCTTTCTTT. J is TRBJ1-1 and V is TRBV18, with a possible D match to TRBD1 (5 bases). This CDR3 comprises 14 residues. V lost 6 bases and J lost 0, with 11 bases in between. CDR1 KGHSH and CDR2 LQKENI come from the germline V gene.

The rearrangement uses TRBV9 and TRBJ2-3, with D maybe TRBD1 (5 bases). The CDR3 spans 16 residues. Germline CDR1 SGDLS, CDR2 YYNGEE. Trimming took off 4 bases at V and 4 bases at J, with 19 bases between the two ends. CDR3 sequence (DNA): TGTGCCAGCAGCATAAACGAGCTGGTGGGGCCAGATACGCAGTATTTT. This translates into CASSINELVGPDTQYF.

V and J are TRBV29-1 and TRBJ1-2; D is possibly TRBD1 (6 bases). Trimming pared 7 bases from V and 4 bases from J, leaving 13 bases between. Per germline, CDR1 SQVTM and CDR2 ANQGSEA. The CDR3 totals 12 residues. The CDR3 nucleotides are TGCAGCGCCTTTTGGGACATCTATGGCTACACCTTC. It codes for CSAFWDIYGYTF.

The chain links TRBV5-1 to TRBJ2-5; 9 bases fit TRBD1. Germline assignment: CDR1 SGHRS and CDR2 YFSETQ. V gave up 3 bases and J gave up 2 bases; unmatched junction bases: 2. There are 14 residues in the CDR3. The CDR3 DNA reads TGCGCCAGCAGCTGGGACAGGGCTCAAGAGACCCAGTACTTC. Translating it yields CASSWDRAQETQYF. Full variable domain (rest looked up from reference TRBV5-1 and TRBJ2-5): KAGVTQTPRYLIKTRGQQVTLSCSPISGHRSVSWYQQTPGQGLQFLFEYFSETQRNKGNFPGRFSGRQFSNSRSEMNVSTLELGDSALYLCASSWDRAQETQYFGPGTRLLVL.

J is TRBJ2-5 and V is TRBV18, with D perhaps TRBD1 (5 bases). The CDR3 spans 14 residues. Looked up from germline, CDR1 is KGHSH and CDR2 is LQKENI. V was shortened by 4 bases and J by 2 bases, with 11 bases between the two germline ends. As DNA, the CDR3 is TGTGCCAGCTCACGGTCAGGGAAACAAGAGACCCAGTACTTC. It encodes CASSRSGKQETQYF.

In this sample, this clone turned up once. The J gene is TRBJ2-7, the V gene TRBV5-6; the D is unclear. V was shortened by 6 bases and J by 2 bases, with 15 bases between the two germline ends. CDR1 is SGHDT, CDR2 YYEEEE, per germline. CDR3 length: 14 residues. CDR3 region: CASTEARFTYEQYF. CDR3 DNA sequence: TGTGCCAGCACCGAGGCCAGGTTCACCTACGAGCAGTACTTC.

The genes are TRBV7-9 and TRBJ2-7, with 13 bases matching TRBD2. The CDR3 has 15 amino acids. The V and J ends lost 1 base and 10 bases, in that order; junction bases with no gene match: 7. Germline CDR1 SEHNR, CDR2 FQNEAQ (reference sequence). The CDR3 DNA sequence: TGTGCCAGCAGCTTAGGAGGGACTAGCGGGATGAGACAGTACTTC. It encodes CASSLGGTSGMRQYF.

The DNA of the CDR3 is TGTGCCAGCAGCGTAACTAACGAGCAGTACTTC. Its translation is CASSVTNEQYF. The V call is TRBV2, the J call TRBJ2-7; D is unclear. The CDR3 spans 11 residues. Germline-derived CDR1 and CDR2 are SNHLY and FYNNEI. V dropped 6 bases and J dropped 5 bases, with 8 bases sitting between them. Variable domain in full (rest from reference TRBV2 and TRBJ2-7): EPEVTQTPSHQVTQMGQEVILRCVPISNHLYFYWYRQILGQKVEFLVSFYNNEISEKSEIFDDQFSVERPDGSNFTLKIRSTKLEDSAMYFCASSVTNEQYFGPGTRLTVT.

This chain joins TRBV19 and TRBJ1-1; D is ambiguous. The CDR3 is 13 amino acids. CDR1 and CDR2 (germline): LNHDA, SQIVND (reference sequence). Trimming left V 3 bases short and J 3 bases short, with 8 bases between. This chain's CDR3 is CASSISRDTEAFF. CDR3 coding DNA: TGTGCCAGTAGTATCTCCCGGGACACTGAAGCTTTCTTT. Using reference TRBV19 and TRBJ1-1 for the parts outside the CDR3, the full variable domain is DGGITQSPKYLFRKEGQNVTLSCEQNLNHDAMYWYRQDPGQGLRLIYYSQIVNDFQKGDIAEGYSVSREKKESFPLTVTSAQKNPTAFYLCASSISRDTEAFFGQGTRLTVV.

The chain couples TRBV4-3 to TRBJ1-2, with 7 positions matching TRBD1. The CDR3 is 13 amino acids. CDR1 is LGHNA, CDR2 YSLEER, per germline. The J segment lost 9 bases and the V segment lost 1 base, leaving 5 bases of the junction unmatched. In DNA form, the CDR3 reads TGCGCCAGCAGCCAAGGAGGGGGCAGGAGCTACACCTTC. It encodes CASSQGGGRSYTF.

The rearrangement joins TRBV7-8 to TRBJ2-3, with TRBD2 matching 10 bases. Losses at the gene ends were 4 bases for V and 3 bases for J; bases not matched to a gene: 19. The CDR3 sequence is 20 residues long. Germline V lookup: CDR1 SGHVS, CDR2 FQNEAQ. CDR3 sequence: CASSYSGLAQSYLGTDTQYF. Here the CDR3 DNA reads TGTGCCAGCAGCTATTCGGGACTAGCGCAGTCCTACCTTGGGACAGATACGCAGTATTTT. Full variable domain (outside the CDR3, taken from reference TRBV7-8 and TRBJ2-3): GAGVSQSPRYKVAKRGQDVALRCDPISGHVSLFWYQQALGQGPEFLTYFQNEAQLDKSGLPSDRFFAERPEGSVSTLKIQRTQQEDSAVYLCASSYSGLAQSYLGTDTQYFGPGTRLTVL.

The chain recombines TRBV4-2 with TRBJ2-1; D remains ambiguous. Deletions cut 0 bases from V and 3 bases from J, with 6 bases between. In germline, CDR1 is LGHNA, CDR2 YNFKEQ. The CDR3 has 14 residues. The CDR3 region is CASSQELRYNEQFF. DNA of the CDR3: TGTGCCAGCAGCCAAGAACTACGCTACAATGAGCAGTTCTTC.

The chain uses TRBV7-8 and TRBJ2-4; D perhaps matches TRBD2 (5 bases). Germline lookup yields CDR1 SGHVS and CDR2 FQNEAQ. This CDR3 is 14 amino acids long. The V and J ends lost 0 bases and 5 bases respectively, with 8 bases between them. This CDR3 reads CASSLAGDENIQYF. CDR3 nucleotide sequence: TGTGCCAGCAGCTTAGCGGGAGACGAAAACATTCAGTACTTC.

Only a few counts were recorded for this clone. V usage is TRBV14 and J usage is TRBJ1-6; perhaps TRBD1 as D (5 bases). The germline CDR1 and CDR2 sequences are SGHDN and FVKESK. The germline V and J ends were trimmed by 0 bases and 7 bases, with 10 bases remaining between them. This CDR3 region has 15 residues. The CDR3 sequence: CASSQDPWGNSPLHF. The CDR3 coding sequence is TGTGCCAGCAGCCAAGACCCCTGGGGCAATTCACCCCTCCACTTT.

This rearrangement joins TRBV4-1 to TRBJ2-6; the D is unclear. There are 17 residues in the CDR3. From germline, CDR1 is MGHRA and CDR2 YSYEKL. The V gene lost 2 bases and the J gene lost 2 bases, with 13 bases spanning the gap. The DNA of the CDR3 is TGCGCCAGCAGCCAAAGCCCGGTCGGAGCTGGGGCCAACGTCCTGACTTTC. As protein: CASSQSPVGAGANVLTF.

The chain uses TRBV13 and TRBJ1-2; D gene uncertain. V lost 6 bases and J 1 base, leaving 9 bases between the germline ends. This CDR3 contains 13 residues. Per the germline V gene, CDR1 is PRHDT and CDR2 is FYEKMQ (reference sequence). The CDR3 DNA is TGTGCCAGCAGAGTCGTTGGTAACTATGGCTACACCTTC. It specifies CASRVVGNYGYTF.

The genes are TRBV28 and TRBJ1-6, with 8 bases that match TRBD1. Per the germline V gene, CDR1 is MDHEN and CDR2 is SYDVKM. The CDR3 has 14 amino acids. V dropped 5 bases and J dropped 10; count of bases not matched to a gene: 7. CDR3 nucleotide sequence: TGTGCCAGCAGTCGACAGGGGCCCCGGTCACCCCTCCACTTT. Amino acids: CASSRQGPRSPLHF.